The next 23 T cell receptor beta chains were all read from a single sample in a study of regulatory T cells in long-lasting Graves disease. With iRepertoire HTBI primers and Arm-PCR of CDR3 regions, TCR beta libraries were built. TCRdb itself ran the multiplex PCR reads through MiXCR, one entry per CDR3 protein. The sample includes a few hundred thousand distinct CDR3 sequences, roughly 24% of them seen just once. Time point given: persistent/refractory GD, antithyroid drugs over 5 years with positive TRAb. PBMC-derived RNA was used for the TCR library. This specimen was peripheral blood mononuclear cells (PBMCs), taken when the disease was refractory, from a patient treated with antithyroid drugs. These receptors were taken from a woman in her forties with Graves disease.

The chain has TRBV29-1 and TRBJ2-3, with D hard to call. The CDR3 has 12 residues. Germline values: CDR1 SQVTM, CDR2 ANQGSEA. V lost 3 bases and J 0 bases, leaving 4 bases between the germline ends. For the CDR3, the DNA is TGCAGCGTTGACGACAGCACAGATACGCAGTATTTT. Its protein product is CSVDDSTDTQYF.

This clonotype was counted many times. The V call is TRBV7-9, the J call TRBJ2-5, with TRBD1 identical over 8 bases. The CDR3 is 14 residues long. V shed 6 bases, J shed 1 base, and the junction held 4 bases outside the gene matches. Germline V gives CDR1 SEHNR, CDR2 FQNEAQ (reference sequence). CDR3 in DNA: TGTGCCAGCAGACGCGGGACAGGCCAAGAGACCCAGTACTTC. Its protein is CASRRGTGQETQYF. Full variable domain (remainder filled in from reference TRBV7-9 and TRBJ2-5): DTGVSQNPRHKITKRGQNVTFRCDPISEHNRLYWYRQTLGQGPEFLTYFQNEAQLEKSRLLSDRFSAERPKGSFSTLEIQRTEQGDSAMYLCASRRGTGQETQYFGPGTRLLVL.

The chain carries TRBV20-1 and TRBJ2-5, with D possibly being TRBD2 (5 bases). The CDR3 covers 14 residues. Deletions cut 0 bases from V and 4 bases from J, with 12 bases between. Germline assignment: CDR1 DFQATT and CDR2 SNEGSKA (reference sequence). CDR3 coding DNA: TGCAGTGCTAGAGATACTACTAGAGGAGAGACCCAGTACTTC. Protein sequence: CSARDTTRGETQYF.

This clonotype was seen ten or more times. The chain links TRBV19 to TRBJ2-2; D is ambiguous. Germline V gene data show CDR1 as LNHDA and CDR2 as SQIVND (reference sequence). Trimming pared 3 bases from V and 4 bases from J, leaving 12 bases between. This CDR3 has 15 residues. CDR3 DNA: TGTGCCAGTAGTATTGGTGTCACCCTCACCGGGGAGCTGTTTTTT. Its translation is CASSIGVTLTGELFF. Complete variable domain (other parts from reference TRBV19 and TRBJ2-2): DGGITQSPKYLFRKEGQNVTLSCEQNLNHDAMYWYRQDPGQGLRLIYYSQIVNDFQKGDIAEGYSVSREKKESFPLTVTSAQKNPTAFYLCASSIGVTLTGELFFGEGSRLTVL.

This clonotype was picked up many times. The chain employs TRBV11-2 and TRBJ2-7, with 9 bases fitting TRBD2. J was trimmed by 5 bases and V by 3 bases; bases with no gene match: 5. CDR1 and CDR2 from the germline V gene are SGHAT and FQNNGV. This CDR3 spans 14 amino acids. This CDR3 is CASSLLAGANEQYF. The CDR3 nucleotides are TGTGCCAGCAGCTTGTTAGCGGGAGCCAACGAGCAGTACTTC.

This clonotype occurred many times. This sequence joins TRBV29-1 and TRBJ2-3, with D possibly TRBD1 on 5 matching bases. V was trimmed by 3 bases and J by 4 bases, leaving 11 bases between them. CDR3 length equals 13 residues. The germline V gene encodes CDR1 SQVTM and CDR2 ANQGSEA. The CDR3 loop reads CSVDSRVSDTQYF. CDR3 bases: TGCAGCGTTGATAGCAGGGTATCAGATACGCAGTATTTT.

This clonotype has only a few counts. The chain employs TRBV6-9 and TRBJ2-7; 9 nucleotides align to TRBD2. The V segment lost 3 bases and the J segment 2 bases; nucleotides outside the gene matches: 5. This CDR3 comprises 15 residues. The germline gives CDR1 MNHGY, CDR2 SVAAGI. The CDR3 protein is CASSYMREGPYEQYF. DNA for the CDR3: TGTGCCAGCAGTTACATGCGGGAGGGCCCCTACGAGCAGTACTTC.

Many counts were recorded for this clonotype. CDR3 in amino acids: CASSFPSKAERKLFF. Written as DNA, the CDR3 is TGTGCCAGCAGTTTCCCGTCCAAGGCTGAGAGGAAACTGTTTTTT. J is TRBJ1-4 and V is TRBV28; unclear D gene. V dropped 3 bases and J dropped 11 bases, with 19 bases sitting between them. The CDR3 consists of 15 residues. Germline CDR1 and CDR2: MDHEN and SYDVKM.

This clonotype turned up a few times. The chain uses TRBV11-2 and TRBJ2-1; a weak D match, TRBD2 (5 bases). This CDR3 has 14 residues. The germline V gene encodes CDR1 SGHAT and CDR2 FQNNGV. V was shortened by 3 bases and J by 4 bases, with 10 bases between the two germline ends. CDR3 bases: TGTGCCAGCAGCTTCGGAGGAAAATACAATGAGCAGTTCTTC. Translated, it gives CASSFGGKYNEQFF. Filled out from reference TRBV11-2 and TRBJ2-1, the complete variable domain reads EAGVAQSPRYKIIEKRQSVAFWCNPISGHATLYWYQQILGQGPKLLIQFQNNGVVDDSQLPKDRFSAERLKGVDSTLKIQPAKLEDSAVYLCASSFGGKYNEQFFGPGTRLTVL.

Turning to this clonotype: A single base separates this from a much larger clone, so it may be a read error. This CDR3 is CASSEFYGQYF. CDR3 nucleotides: TGTGCCAGCAGTGAGTTCTACGGGCAGTACTTC. The chain uses TRBV12-3 or TRBV12-4 and TRBJ2-7; D remains unclear. The CDR3 has 11 amino acids.

This clonotype has a count of ten or more. V and J are TRBV28 and TRBJ2-7; 9 bases map to TRBD1. CDR3 length: 14 residues. Germline V lookup: CDR1 MDHEN, CDR2 SYDVKM. J gave up 3 bases and V 4 bases, and 4 bases lay outside the gene matches. This chain's CDR3 is CASSSPGQGYEQYF. The CDR3 DNA is TGTGCCAGCAGTTCGCCGGGACAGGGCTACGAGCAGTACTTC.

Ten or more counts support this clonotype. The chain carries TRBV7-9 and TRBJ1-2, with 11 bases aligning to TRBD1. CDR3 length: 17 residues. Germline values: CDR1 SEHNR, CDR2 FQNEAQ (reference sequence). The V gene end was trimmed by 4 bases and the J gene end by 6 bases; junction bases not matched to a gene: 13. Here the CDR3 reads CASSSADRGRVIDGYTF. The CDR3 coding sequence is TGTGCCAGCAGCTCAGCGGACAGGGGGCGCGTTATCGATGGCTACACCTTC.

This sequence joins TRBV13 and TRBJ2-1, with 10 bases matching TRBD2. V lost 5 bases, J lost 6 bases, and 7 bases stayed unmatched. Germline V lookup: CDR1 PRHDT, CDR2 FYEKMQ (reference sequence). This CDR3 has 15 residues. CDR3 DNA: TGTGCCAGCAGCCTGTGGACTAGCGGCAGCAATGAGCAGTTCTTC. It is translated as CASSLWTSGSNEQFF.

This clonotype came up many times. This chain uses TRBV2 with TRBJ1-5; no clear D gene. V lost 3 bases and J 2 bases, leaving 14 bases between the germline ends. CDR1 SNHLY and CDR2 FYNNEI come from the germline V gene. This CDR3 has 16 residues. The CDR3 is CASSEQYRGGNQPQHF. The CDR3 DNA reads TGTGCCAGCAGTGAGCAGTATCGAGGTGGCAATCAGCCCCAGCATTTT.

This clonotype was recorded many times. The chain uses TRBV15 and TRBJ1-5, with D hard to call. Germline V lookup: CDR1 LNHNV, CDR2 YYDKDF (reference sequence). V lost 0 bases and J 4 bases, leaving 10 bases between the germline ends. This CDR3 is 15 amino acids long. The CDR3 DNA reads as TGTGCCACCAGCAGAGATCTCGACACAAATCAGCCCCAGCATTTT. It specifies CATSRDLDTNQPQHF.

The chain carries TRBV5-1 and TRBJ2-2; D remains ambiguous. CDR3 length: 16 residues. The V end was cut by 4 bases, the J end by 0 bases, with 13 bases between. Germline V lookup: CDR1 SGHRS, CDR2 YFSETQ. DNA for the CDR3: TGCGCCAGCAGCATAGTGGTAAGGGCGAACACCGGGGAGCTGTTTTTT. Translated, it gives CASSIVVRANTGELFF.

The chain employs TRBV12-3 or TRBV12-4 and TRBJ2-3; D may be TRBD1 (5 bases). The CDR3 covers 13 residues. Trimming stripped 3 bases from V and 8 bases from J, with 12 bases between. Here the CDR3 reads CASSLYRQGTQYF. The CDR3 region has the DNA TGTGCCAGCAGTTTGTACAGGCAGGGTACGCAGTATTTT.

The CDR3 protein is CASSPGSRDQQFF. The CDR3 DNA sequence: TGTGCCAGCAGCCCAGGGTCGAGGGATCAGCAGTTCTTC. The chain couples TRBV7-9 to TRBJ2-1; D is possibly TRBD1 or TRBD2 (5 bases each). This CDR3 region has 13 residues. Trimming left V 5 bases short and J 11 bases short, with 16 bases between. Per germline, CDR1 SEHNR and CDR2 FQNEAQ (reference sequence).

This clonotype occurred many times. The V gene is TRBV20-1, the J gene TRBJ1-4; 8 bases align to TRBD1. Germline V gene lookup returns CDR1 DFQATT and CDR2 SNEGSKA (reference sequence). This CDR3 has 13 amino acids. Losses at the gene ends were 3 bases for V and 16 bases for J; bases not matched to a gene: 13. The CDR3 loop reads CSASRQGAVGAFF. The CDR3 region has the DNA TGCAGTGCTAGTAGGCAGGGGGCGGTCGGCGCGTTTTTT.

V is TRBV6-2 or TRBV6-3 and J is TRBJ1-1, with D unresolved. The CDR3 sequence is 12 residues long. CDR1 MNHEY and CDR2 SVGEGT come from the germline V gene. Between the trimmed V and J ends, which lost 5 bases and 8 bases, there was a span of 12 bases. The CDR3 sequence is CASSERGVEAFF. The CDR3 region has the DNA TGTGCCAGCAGTGAACGGGGAGTCGAAGCTTTCTTT.

This clonotype came up many times. The J gene is TRBJ2-7, the V gene TRBV12-3 or TRBV12-4, with 12 bases identical to TRBD2. The CDR3 has 16 residues. V gave up 5 bases and J gave up 4 bases; unmatched junction bases: 9. CDR3 bases: TGTGCCAGCAGTACCAGACTAGCGGGAGACCCATACGAGCAGTACTTC. It is translated as CASSTRLAGDPYEQYF.

This chain connects TRBV5-1 to TRBJ2-3; the D gene is possibly TRBD2 (6 bases). Trimming took 0 bases from V and 4 from J, leaving 12 bases between them. In germline, CDR1 is SGHRS, CDR2 YFSETQ. This CDR3 contains 15 residues. The CDR3 reads CASSLETSRADTQYF. The CDR3 bases are TGCGCCAGCAGCTTGGAAACTAGCCGAGCAGATACGCAGTATTTT.

The chain uses TRBV7-8 and TRBJ2-7, with TRBD2 matching over 8 bases. From germline, CDR1 is SGHVS and CDR2 FQNEAQ. CDR3 length: 16 residues. Trimming cost V 5 bases and J 4 bases; bases outside gene matches: 13. The DNA of the CDR3 is TGTGCCAGCAGCCATGGGCGGGGGGCGCGGGCGTACGAGCAGTACTTC. This gives the protein CASSHGRGARAYEQYF.